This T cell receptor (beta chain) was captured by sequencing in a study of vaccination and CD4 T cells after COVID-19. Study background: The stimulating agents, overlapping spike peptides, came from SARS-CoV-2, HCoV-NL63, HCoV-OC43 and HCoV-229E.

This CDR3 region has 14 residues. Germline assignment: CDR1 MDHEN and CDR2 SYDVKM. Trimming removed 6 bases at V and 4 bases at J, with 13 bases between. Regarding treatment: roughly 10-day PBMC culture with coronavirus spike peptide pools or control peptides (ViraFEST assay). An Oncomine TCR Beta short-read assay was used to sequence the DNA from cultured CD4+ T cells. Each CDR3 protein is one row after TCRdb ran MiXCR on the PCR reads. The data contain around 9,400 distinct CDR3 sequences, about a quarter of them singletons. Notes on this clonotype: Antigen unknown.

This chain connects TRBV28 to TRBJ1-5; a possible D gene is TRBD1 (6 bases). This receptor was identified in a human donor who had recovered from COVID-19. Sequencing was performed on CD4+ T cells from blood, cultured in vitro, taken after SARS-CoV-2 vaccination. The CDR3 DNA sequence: TGTGCCAGCAGAGATATCAGGGGTAATCAGCCCCAGCATTTT. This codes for CASRDIRGNQPQHF.